The 31 T cell receptor beta chains listed next were all sequenced from one sample in a study of blood T cell repertoires in COVID-19. Clones were read by immunoSEQ multiplex PCR, and TCRdb kept only the in-frame ones, dropping some. Altogether 250,000 or so clones are present, roughly 86% being singletons, with the ten largest covering 2.5% to 3%. Sequences were obtained from peripheral blood. These receptors came from an older woman with acute or convalescent COVID-19.

The CDR3 sequence is CASSFLSEQYF. The CDR3 DNA is TGCGCCAGCAGCTTCCTATCCGAGCAGTACTTC. The gene calls are TRBV5-1 and TRBJ2-7; D is unclear. There are 11 residues in the CDR3. In germline, CDR1 is SGHRS, CDR2 YFSETQ. Trimming removed 2 bases at V and 6 bases at J, with 6 bases between.

V usage is TRBV6-4 and J usage is TRBJ2-3, with D possibly being TRBD2 (5 bases). Trimming pared 5 bases from V and 0 bases from J, leaving 9 bases between. This CDR3 has 14 amino acids. Looked up from germline, CDR1 is MRHNA and CDR2 is SNTAGT. CDR3 loop: CASSSDWSTDTQYF. The CDR3 DNA reads as TGTGCCAGCAGTTCGGACTGGAGCACAGATACGCAGTATTTT.

This clone was recorded a few times. The chain's CDR3 is CASSSAGGRTKYGYTF. The CDR3 DNA follows: TGTGCCAGCAGTTCGGCAGGGGGCCGAACCAAATATGGCTACACCTTC. The rearrangement joins TRBV28 to TRBJ1-2; 8 bases map to TRBD1. This CDR3 is 16 amino acids long. With V trimmed by 4 bases and J by 5 bases, 12 bases remained unmatched. Germline V CDR1 and CDR2: MDHEN, SYDVKM.

This clone was recorded only once. The J gene is TRBJ1-1, the V gene TRBV7-2, with 9 nucleotides matching TRBD1. The V and J ends lost 2 bases and 4 bases, in that order; junction bases with no gene match: 8. Looked up from germline, CDR1 is SGHTA and CDR2 is FQGNSA. CDR3 length: 16 amino acids. CDR3 residues: CASSLFPQGAGTEAFF. CDR3 coding DNA: TGTGCCAGCAGCTTATTTCCACAGGGGGCAGGCACTGAAGCTTTCTTT.

The chain uses TRBV3-1 (or the pseudogene TRBV3-2) and TRBJ2-2; D possibly corresponds to TRBD2 (6 bases). The V end lost 4 bases, the J end lost 1 base, and 10 bases lay between the germline ends. Germline-derived CDR1 and CDR2 are LGHDT and YNNKEL (reference sequence). The CDR3 runs 15 residues. Here the CDR3 reads CASSRSGGNTGELFF. CDR3 coding DNA: TGTGCCAGCAGCCGTAGCGGAGGGAACACCGGGGAGCTGTTTTTT.

The V call is TRBV6-5, the J call TRBJ2-7, with D perhaps matching TRBD2 (5 bases). Trimming cost V 5 bases and J 6 bases, with 14 bases left between them. This CDR3 contains 13 residues. The germline gives CDR1 MNHEY, CDR2 SVGAGI. CDR3 coding DNA: TGTGCCAGCAGTCCACGGGTCGGGGTCGAGCAGTACTTC. Translated: CASSPRVGVEQYF.

This clone was seen just once. This chain links TRBV9 with TRBJ2-3; 7 bases fit TRBD2. Germline CDR1 SGDLS, CDR2 YYNGEE. CDR3 length equals 15 residues. V lost 0 bases and J lost 2; bases outside the gene matches: 3. DNA for the CDR3: TGTGCCAGCAGCGTAGCCCGGGGGGACACAGATACGCAGTATTTT. This codes for CASSVARGDTDTQYF.

This clone was observed once. The J gene is TRBJ1-2, the V gene TRBV9, with 7 bases fitting TRBD1. Losses at the gene ends were 3 bases for V and 12 bases for J; bases not matched to a gene: 8. CDR3 length: 12 amino acids. Germline values: CDR1 SGDLS, CDR2 YYNGEE. The CDR3 protein is CASSATDRAHTF. The CDR3 DNA follows: TGTGCCAGCAGCGCCACCGACAGGGCCCACACCTTC. The complete variable domain, with remaining parts taken from reference TRBV9 and TRBJ1-2, reads DSGVTQTPKHLITATGQRVTLRCSPRSGDLSVYWYQQSLDQGLQFLIQYYNGEERAKGNILERFSAQQFPDLHSELNLSSLELGDSALYFCASSATDRAHTFGSGTRLTVV.

The chain joins TRBV7-9 to TRBJ2-5, with 7 bases lining up with TRBD1. The length of the CDR3 is 14 residues. Unmatched junction bases numbered 7, after V lost 6 bases and J lost 3 bases. In germline, CDR1 is SEHNR, CDR2 FQNEAQ (reference sequence). The CDR3 region is CASRIRQGEETQYF. The CDR3 DNA is TGTGCCAGCAGGATACGACAGGGTGAAGAGACCCAGTACTTC.

The chain combines TRBV6-6 with TRBJ2-3; D might be TRBD2 (7 bases). The CDR3 is 14 residues long. Trimming pared 11 bases from V and 2 bases from J, leaving 17 bases between. Looked up from germline, CDR1 is MNHNY and CDR2 is SVGAGI (reference sequence). The CDR3 DNA reads as TGTGCCGGGGGGCGGGGGAGAATCACAGATACGCAGTATTTT. Encoded protein: CAGGRGRITDTQYF.

The chain is built from TRBV6-5 and TRBJ1-4; TRBD1 matches at 9 bases. CDR1 and CDR2 from the germline V gene are MNHEY and SVGAGI. J gave up 5 bases and V 6 bases, and 7 bases lay outside the gene matches. This CDR3 has 15 amino acids. The CDR3 DNA reads TGTGCCAGCAGAGCACCGGGACAGGGCAATGAAAAACTGTTTTTT. Its translation is CASRAPGQGNEKLFF.

This chain connects TRBV27 to TRBJ2-3; 13 bases are shared with TRBD2. Germline loops: CDR1 MNHEY, CDR2 SMNVEV (reference sequence). Trimming removed 7 bases from V and 5 bases from J; junction bases left unmatched: 6. The CDR3 totals 15 residues. CDR3 in amino acids: CASNPLAGGKDTQYF. CDR3 nucleotide sequence: TGTGCCAGCAACCCACTAGCGGGAGGGAAAGATACGCAGTATTTT.

This clone has ten or more counts. The J gene is TRBJ1-1, the V gene TRBV19, with D possibly matching TRBD1 (6 bases). The V end lost 3 bases, the J end lost 4 bases, and 12 bases lay between the germline ends. CDR3 length: 14 amino acids. Germline V gives CDR1 LNHDA, CDR2 SQIVND (reference sequence). The CDR3 region is CASSITGRATEAFF. CDR3 in DNA: TGTGCCAGTAGTATCACAGGGAGGGCCACTGAAGCTTTCTTT.

This chain joins TRBV6-6 and TRBJ2-2; 8 positions agree with TRBD2. The trim removed 0 bases at V and 7 bases at J, leaving 7 bases unmatched. Per the germline V gene, CDR1 is MNHNY and CDR2 is SVGAGI (reference sequence). The CDR3 covers 16 residues. In DNA form, the CDR3 reads TGTGCCAGCAGTTACTCCCCGGGGGGGGGAAGCGGGGAGCTGTTTTTT. Its protein is CASSYSPGGGSGELFF.

The J gene is TRBJ1-1, the V gene TRBV15; D possibly corresponds to TRBD1 (5 bases). Between the trimmed V and J ends, which lost 5 bases and 4 bases, there was a span of 11 bases. CDR3 length: 13 amino acids. The V gene's germline CDR1 is LNHNV and CDR2 YYDKDF (reference sequence). The CDR3 DNA follows: TGTGCCACCAGCGGATGGGGGGGCACTGAAGCTTTCTTT. Its translation: CATSGWGGTEAFF.

The V call is TRBV9, the J call TRBJ2-7; D is possibly TRBD1 (5 bases). The germline gives CDR1 SGDLS, CDR2 YYNGEE. With 3 bases removed from V and 2 bases from J, the gap between germline ends came to 15 bases. This CDR3 has 15 residues. The CDR3 is CASSGSSDSPYEQYF. The CDR3 region has the DNA TGTGCCAGCAGCGGGAGTAGTGACAGCCCCTACGAGCAGTACTTC.

This chain uses TRBV5-4 with TRBJ1-2, with D unclear. The CDR3 runs to 17 residues. V lost 4 bases and J lost 0, with 19 bases in between. The germline gives CDR1 SGHNT, CDR2 YYREEE (reference sequence). CDR3 coding DNA: TGTGCCAGCAGCACCCCGGGGTTAGGCACCTCTAACTATGGCTACACCTTC. This encodes CASSTPGLGTSNYGYTF.

The chain has TRBV18 and TRBJ1-1; D unclear. V was trimmed by 2 bases and J by 0 bases, leaving 4 bases between them. The CDR3 loop spans 13 amino acids. Germline V lookup: CDR1 KGHSH, CDR2 LQKENI. Here the CDR3 DNA reads TGTGCCAGCTCACCAGACTTGAACACTGAAGCTTTCTTT. This sequence encodes CASSPDLNTEAFF.

Only one count was recorded for this clone. This sequence joins TRBV30 and TRBJ2-2, with D maybe TRBD1 (6 bases). Germline-derived CDR1 and CDR2 are GTSNPN and SVGIG (reference sequence). The CDR3 is 15 amino acids. Trimming removed 0 bases from V and 5 bases from J, with 13 bases in between. CDR3 amino acids: CAWSVQGPRTGELFF. The CDR3, as DNA: TGTGCCTGGAGTGTACAGGGACCAAGGACCGGGGAGCTGTTTTTT.

In its sample, this clone was seen a few times. The J gene is TRBJ2-7, the V gene TRBV24-1; 10 bases are a match to TRBD2. The length of the CDR3 is 15 residues. Germline V gene data show CDR1 as KGHDR and CDR2 as SFDVKD. J was trimmed by 3 bases and V by 4 bases; bases with no gene match: 5. This chain's CDR3 is CATSDASGSIYEQYF. The DNA of the CDR3 is TGTGCCACCAGTGACGCTAGCGGGAGTATCTACGAGCAGTACTTC.

Only one count was recorded for this clone. The chain is built from TRBV2 and TRBJ2-6; 10 bases fit TRBD1. Trimming removed 6 bases from V and 0 bases from J; junction bases left unmatched: 8. Germline values: CDR1 SNHLY, CDR2 FYNNEI. The CDR3 contains 18 residues. The CDR3, as DNA: TGTGCCAGCAGAGTCCGGGACAGGGGACCCTCTGGGGCCAACGTCCTGACTTTC. Translation gives CASRVRDRGPSGANVLTF.

The genes are TRBV2 and TRBJ1-1; D call uncertain. The ends were cut back, 4 bases at V and 0 bases at J, with 6 bases in the middle. The CDR3 is 13 residues long. Germline lookup yields CDR1 SNHLY and CDR2 FYNNEI. Here the CDR3 DNA reads TGTGCCAGCAGTGGGGAGGTGAACACTGAAGCTTTCTTT. It is translated as CASSGEVNTEAFF.

CDR3 sequence reads: CASSLDGRPQETQYF. The CDR3 DNA reads TGTGCCAGCAGCTTAGACGGCAGGCCGCAAGAGACCCAGTACTTC. This rearrangement joins TRBV7-9 to TRBJ2-5; D not resolved. Germline V gene sequence: CDR1 SEHNR, CDR2 FQNEAQ (reference sequence). The CDR3 loop spans 15 amino acids. V was pared by 1 base and J by 2 bases, with 11 bases between.

V usage is TRBV5-6 and J usage is TRBJ1-6, with D possibly matching TRBD1 (6 bases). There are 16 residues in the CDR3. Trimming pared 4 bases from V and 4 bases from J, leaving 15 bases between. Germline V gene lookup returns CDR1 SGHDT and CDR2 YYEEEE. CDR3 nucleotides: TGTGCCAGCAGCAGGGGGTTGACGGCATATAATTCACCCCTCCACTTT. This gives the protein CASSRGLTAYNSPLHF.

Here the CDR3 reads CASGLATGPDTQYF. The CDR3 DNA is TGTGCTAGTGGTTTGGCCACAGGGCCAGATACGCAGTATTTT. The genes are TRBV12-5 and TRBJ2-3; D might be TRBD1 (6 bases). There are 14 residues in the CDR3. V lost 1 base to trimming and J lost 4 bases, with 9 bases between them. Germline V gene lookup returns CDR1 LGHNT and CDR2 FRNRAP.

The J gene is TRBJ2-3, the V gene TRBV4-2; no firm D call. V was shortened by 1 base and J by 4 bases, with 12 bases between the two germline ends. Germline CDR1 is LGHNA and CDR2 is YNFKEQ. The CDR3 is 15 amino acids. CDR3 nucleotides: TGTGCCAGCAGCCAAGCTCCGAGCCAAGCAGATACGCAGTATTTT. Translating it yields CASSQAPSQADTQYF.

This sequence joins TRBV3-1 (or the pseudogene TRBV3-2) and TRBJ1-3, with TRBD1 identical over 7 bases. The germline V gene encodes CDR1 LGHDT and CDR2 YNNKEL (reference sequence). V gave up 2 bases and J gave up 4 bases; unmatched junction bases: 5. CDR3 length: 15 residues. CDR3 DNA: TGTGCCAGCAGCCAACTAACAGGGGTAGGAAACACCATATATTTT. Amino acid sequence: CASSQLTGVGNTIYF.

J is TRBJ1-2 and V is TRBV19; 9 bases line up with TRBD1. V dropped 5 bases and J dropped 4; count of bases not matched to a gene: 5. From germline, CDR1 is LNHDA and CDR2 SQIVND (reference sequence). This CDR3 has 14 amino acids. The CDR3 reads CASSFRDRVYGYTF. The CDR3 DNA is TGTGCCAGTAGTTTCCGGGACAGGGTCTATGGCTACACCTTC.

The chain recombines TRBV6-1 with TRBJ1-2; TRBD1 agrees at 10 bases. The CDR3 is 14 residues long. The V gene's germline CDR1 is MNHNS and CDR2 SASEGT. The J segment lost 5 bases and the V segment lost 7 bases, leaving 7 bases of the junction unmatched. The CDR3 here is CASTKGQGRYGYTF. The DNA of the CDR3 is TGTGCCAGCACCAAGGGACAGGGGCGGTATGGCTACACCTTC.

V gene TRBV25-1 combines with J gene TRBJ1-6, with D possibly matching TRBD1 (6 bases). The V gene lost 3 bases and the J gene lost 14 bases, with 20 bases spanning the gap. The CDR3 extends over 15 amino acids. CDR1 is MGHDK, CDR2 SYGVNS, per germline. DNA for the CDR3: TGTGCCAGCAGTGATCACCCGGGACAACGGATAACCCTCCACTTT. This codes for CASSDHPGQRITLHF.

This chain joins TRBV29-1 and TRBJ1-1; tentative D call: TRBD1 (5 bases). This CDR3 is 16 amino acids long. Trimming left V 6 bases short and J 6 bases short, with 26 bases between. Per germline, CDR1 SQVTM and CDR2 ANQGSEA. CDR3 residues: CSVTSSIRAQGAEAFF. CDR3 sequence (DNA): TGCAGCGTGACCAGTAGCATCAGGGCCCAGGGCGCTGAAGCTTTCTTT.